Shown below are 29 T cell receptor beta chains from a single sample sequenced in a study of vaccination effects on CD4 cells after COVID-19. Their antigen targets remain unknown. Sequenced by immunoSEQ multiplex PCR; TCRdb stores in-frame clones only, minus some. The table includes under 40,000 clones, approximately 71% detected once. Culture lasted about ten days before CD4+ T cell isolation. Sample: CD4+ T cells from PBMCs cultured without peptide, taken before COVID-19 vaccination. The receptors stem from a human donor who received a COVID-19 vaccine.

The chain couples TRBV18 to TRBJ2-4, with no clear D. The germline V gene encodes CDR1 KGHSH and CDR2 LQKENI. The CDR3 covers 13 residues. Trimming took off 4 bases at V and 3 bases at J, with 7 bases between the two ends. DNA of the CDR3: TGTGCCAGCTCACGCATTGACAAAAACATTCAGTACTTC. Translating gives CASSRIDKNIQYF. Combining the CDR3 with reference TRBV18 and TRBJ2-4 gives the whole variable domain NAGVMQNPRHLVRRRGQEARLRCSPMKGHSHVYWYRQLPEEGLKFMVYLQKENIIDESGMPKERFSAEFPKEGPSILRIQQVVRGDSAAYFCASSRIDKNIQYFGAGTRLSVL.

The rearrangement links TRBV18 to TRBJ2-1, with D unresolved. V was pared by 4 bases and J by 4 bases, with 14 bases between. Germline lookup yields CDR1 KGHSH and CDR2 LQKENI. This CDR3 has 15 residues. CDR3 coding DNA: TGTGCCAGCTCACTGTCGACTGGCCGGTACAATGAGCAGTTCTTC. This encodes CASSLSTGRYNEQFF.

This clone was observed once. The chain links TRBV6-2 or TRBV6-3 to TRBJ1-1; D is ambiguous. Germline loops: CDR1 MNHEY, CDR2 SVGEGT. V lost 0 bases and J lost 4, with 9 bases in between. CDR3 size: 14 residues. DNA of the CDR3: TGTGCCAGCAGTTACTCTCCGGACGGCACTGAAGCTTTCTTT. It encodes CASSYSPDGTEAFF.

The J gene is TRBJ2-4, the V gene TRBV21-1; the table's D gene call, TRBD1, was not cross checked with the DNA. TRBV21-1 counts as a pseudogene. The CDR3 runs to 16 residues. The CDR3 region is CASSLDRGLLRDIQYF. The DNA of the CDR3 is TGTGCCAGCAGCTTGGACAGGGGGCTACTAAGGGACATTCAGTACTTC.

The rearrangement uses TRBV6-1 and TRBJ1-6; tentatively, D is TRBD1 (6 bases). The length of the CDR3 is 15 residues. Between the trimmed V and J ends, which lost 3 bases and 7 bases, there was a span of 13 bases. The germline V gene has CDR1 MNHNS and CDR2 SASEGT. The CDR3 DNA reads TGTGCCAGCAGTGATGAACAGAGGGGGAATTCACCCCTCCACTTT. It specifies CASSDEQRGNSPLHF.

This chain uses TRBV6-5 with TRBJ1-3, with TRBD1 as a possible D gene (5 bases). The ends were cut back, 0 bases at V and 0 bases at J, with 9 bases in the middle. Germline V gene sequence: CDR1 MNHEY, CDR2 SVGAGI. There are 16 residues in the CDR3. The CDR3 sequence is CASSYSRGPSGNTIYF. CDR3 bases: TGTGCCAGCAGTTACTCGCGGGGACCCTCTGGAAACACCATATATTTT.

About this clone itself: This sample includes further DNA sequences coding for the same CDR3. In DNA, the CDR3 is TGCGCCAGCAGCTTCGACCAAGAGACCCAGTACTTC. It yields the protein CASSFDQETQYF. This chain uses TRBV5-1 with TRBJ2-5; D uncertain. Trimming removed 2 bases at V and 0 bases at J, with 2 bases between. The germline V gene has CDR1 SGHRS and CDR2 YFSETQ. The CDR3 is made up of 12 amino acids.

This chain uses TRBV7-8 with TRBJ2-5; 9 positions agree with TRBD2. Germline trimming cut 1 base from V and 5 bases from J; bases unmatched to any gene: 8. The CDR3 contains 16 residues. Per the germline V gene, CDR1 is SGHVS and CDR2 is FQNEAQ. CDR3 sequence reads: CASSLGAGGQGETQYF. The CDR3, as DNA: TGTGCCAGCAGCTTAGGAGCGGGGGGTCAGGGGGAGACCCAGTACTTC.

The genes are TRBV11-2 and TRBJ1-5; possible D gene TRBD1, 6 bases. The V end was cut by 5 bases, the J end by 2 bases, with 16 bases between. The length of the CDR3 is 16 residues. Looked up from germline, CDR1 is SGHAT and CDR2 is FQNNGV. The chain's CDR3 is CASSPQSGAGNQPQHF. As DNA, the CDR3 is TGTGCCAGCAGCCCACAGTCAGGGGCAGGCAATCAGCCCCAGCATTTT. The full variable domain, rest sourced from reference TRBV11-2 and TRBJ1-5, is EAGVAQSPRYKIIEKRQSVAFWCNPISGHATLYWYQQILGQGPKLLIQFQNNGVVDDSQLPKDRFSAERLKGVDSTLKIQPAKLEDSAVYLCASSPQSGAGNQPQHFGDGTRLSIL.

The J gene is TRBJ1-5, the V gene TRBV2; D is perhaps TRBD1 (6 bases). Germline assignment: CDR1 SNHLY and CDR2 FYNNEI. Trimming left V 7 bases short and J 6 bases short, with 16 bases between. CDR3 length equals 14 residues. CDR3 loop: CASNPTGNGQPQHF. The CDR3, as DNA: TGTGCCAGCAACCCCACAGGGAACGGTCAGCCCCAGCATTTT. The full variable domain, its missing parts supplied by reference TRBV2 and TRBJ1-5, is EPEVTQTPSHQVTQMGQEVILRCVPISNHLYFYWYRQILGQKVEFLVSFYNNEISEKSEIFDDQFSVERPDGSNFTLKIRSTKLEDSAMYFCASNPTGNGQPQHFGDGTRLSIL.

The genes are TRBV9 and TRBJ2-7; D is unresolved. Trimming pared 3 bases from V and 0 bases from J, leaving 16 bases between. This CDR3 has 16 amino acids. Germline V CDR1 and CDR2: SGDLS, YYNGEE. CDR3: CASSDRLGISSYEQYF. The DNA of the CDR3 is TGTGCCAGCAGCGACCGACTGGGTATAAGCTCCTACGAGCAGTACTTC. The full variable domain, with the rest looked up from reference TRBV9 and TRBJ2-7, is DSGVTQTPKHLITATGQRVTLRCSPRSGDLSVYWYQQSLDQGLQFLIQYYNGEERAKGNILERFSAQQFPDLHSELNLSSLELGDSALYFCASSDRLGISSYEQYFGPGTRLTVT.

The J gene is TRBJ1-1, the V gene TRBV18; perhaps TRBD1 as D (5 bases). The CDR3 spans 15 residues. The V gene's germline CDR1 is KGHSH and CDR2 LQKENI. Trimming took 3 bases from V and 7 from J, leaving 18 bases between them. CDR3 nucleotide sequence: TGTGCCAGCTCACCCCCTTTGGGGGGTCCCTTTGAAGCTTTCTTT. Protein product: CASSPPLGGPFEAFF.

This clone was recorded once. The chain links TRBV2 to TRBJ1-3, with a tentative D call TRBD1 (5 bases). There are 16 residues in the CDR3. V was pared by 5 bases and J by 0 bases, with 14 bases between. CDR1 and CDR2 (germline): SNHLY, FYNNEI. The DNA of the CDR3 is TGTGCCAGCAGTCCCGGGACTGCACACTCTGGAAACACCATATATTTT. Protein: CASSPGTAHSGNTIYF.

V is TRBV7-8 and J is TRBJ1-1, with D possibly matching TRBD1 (6 bases). V was pared by 6 bases and J by 0 bases, with 17 bases between. Germline loops: CDR1 SGHVS, CDR2 FQNEAQ. CDR3 length equals 16 residues. The CDR3 region is CASRKGGRAMNTEAFF. Written as DNA, the CDR3 is TGTGCCAGCAGAAAGGGGGGACGGGCTATGAACACTGAAGCTTTCTTT.

The sample holds a few counts of this clone. The V call is TRBV9, the J call TRBJ1-1; D gene unclear. CDR3 length: 12 residues. CDR1 SGDLS and CDR2 YYNGEE come from the germline V gene. V lost 5 bases and J 1 base, leaving 6 bases between the germline ends. CDR3 DNA sequence: TGTGCCAGCAGGCACAAGAACACTGAAGCTTTCTTT. The encoded protein is CASRHKNTEAFF.

This chain connects TRBV5-4 to TRBJ1-1; D is unclear. Germline CDR1 is SGHNT and CDR2 is YYREEE (reference sequence). V lost 2 bases, J lost 4 bases, and 12 bases lay in between. The CDR3 contains 14 residues. In nucleotides, the CDR3 is TGTGCCAGCAGCTTTACGGACCGGGGCACTGAAGCTTTCTTT. Translated, it gives CASSFTDRGTEAFF.

The V call is TRBV6-4, the J call TRBJ1-1, with 8 bases matching TRBD1. The CDR3 consists of 15 residues. Germline CDR1 reads MRHNA; CDR2 reads SNTAGT. Losses at the gene ends were 6 bases for V and 4 bases for J; bases not matched to a gene: 10. CDR3 region: CASRDRAFDGTEAFF. The CDR3 region has the DNA TGTGCCAGCAGGGACAGGGCTTTTGACGGCACTGAAGCTTTCTTT.

This clone occurred once. The chain carries TRBV4-1 and TRBJ2-5, with a tentative D call TRBD2 (5 bases). This CDR3 region has 16 residues. The V gene's germline CDR1 is MGHRA and CDR2 YSYEKL. V lost 2 bases to trimming and J lost 4 bases, with 17 bases between them. The CDR3 protein is CASSQFSGTARETQYF. The CDR3 nucleotides are TGCGCCAGCAGCCAATTCAGCGGAACTGCGCGAGAGACCCAGTACTTC.

The V gene is TRBV11-3, the J gene TRBJ2-1, with no clear D. Germline V gene lookup returns CDR1 SGHNT and CDR2 YENEEA. The length of the CDR3 is 14 residues. The V and J ends lost 0 bases and 5 bases respectively, with 8 bases between them. The DNA of the CDR3 is TGTGCCAGCAGCTTAGATCCAACAGACAATGAGCAGTTCTTC. Translating gives CASSLDPTDNEQFF.

The chain couples TRBV27 to TRBJ1-6; D perhaps matches TRBD1 (5 bases). From germline, CDR1 is MNHEY and CDR2 SMNVEV (reference sequence). The CDR3 extends over 17 amino acids. Trimming removed 5 bases from V and 10 bases from J, with 24 bases in between. The CDR3 loop reads CASSLLPPSGRESPLHF. The CDR3 DNA is TGTGCCAGCAGTCTCCTTCCCCCCTCGGGACGAGAATCACCCCTCCACTTT.

The V call is TRBV11-2, the J call TRBJ2-1; D is possibly TRBD1 (6 bases). The length of the CDR3 is 16 residues. Germline values: CDR1 SGHAT, CDR2 FQNNGV. Trimming pared 5 bases from V and 3 bases from J, leaving 17 bases between. CDR3 nucleotide sequence: TGTGCCAGCAGCCAGTTAGGGGGTGGGAACTACAATGAGCAGTTCTTC. This translates into CASSQLGGGNYNEQFF.

The V gene is TRBV5-5, the J gene TRBJ2-1; TRBD2 agrees at 9 bases. This CDR3 has 15 residues. CDR1 and CDR2 (germline): SGHKS, YYEKEE (reference sequence). V lost 3 bases to trimming and J lost 6 bases; unmatched junction nucleotides: 7. CDR3 sequence (DNA): TGTGCCAGCAGCTCCGGGACTAGCATCCGCAATGAGCAGTTCTTC. Translating it yields CASSSGTSIRNEQFF.

This chain connects TRBV19 to TRBJ2-5; a possible D gene is TRBD2 (6 bases). The CDR3 runs to 12 residues. Germline CDR1 LNHDA, CDR2 SQIVND (reference sequence). The ends were cut back, 5 bases at V and 7 bases at J, with 11 bases in the middle. The CDR3 DNA sequence: TGTGCCAGTAGTCCCCCCGGGGGGACCCAGTACTTC. Amino acids: CASSPPGGTQYF.

The chain has TRBV2 and TRBJ2-3, with D unclear. There are 11 residues in the CDR3. The V gene lost 3 bases and the J gene lost 5 bases, with 3 bases spanning the gap. In germline, CDR1 is SNHLY, CDR2 FYNNEI. The chain's CDR3 is CASSERDTQYF. The CDR3 DNA sequence: TGTGCCAGCAGTGAGCGAGATACGCAGTATTTT.

Regarding this clone: The same CDR3 can be traced to other DNA sequences in this sample. The chain links TRBV19 to TRBJ2-5; D could derive from TRBD1 or TRBD2 (5 bases each). This CDR3 spans 12 amino acids. The V end was cut by 1 base, the J end by 5 bases, with 5 bases between. Germline V gives CDR1 LNHDA, CDR2 SQIVND (reference sequence). Here the CDR3 DNA reads TGTGCCAGTAGTATAGGGGGGGAGACCCAGTACTTC. Amino acid sequence: CASSIGGETQYF.

Written as DNA, the CDR3 is TGTGCCAGTAAACCCCCCTTGGGGGAGAAGCGCTCTGGGGCCAACGTCCTGACTTTC. Protein: CASKPPLGEKRSGANVLTF. The chain joins TRBV19 to TRBJ2-6, with D perhaps assigned TRBD1 or TRBD2 (5 bases each). Germline CDR1 reads LNHDA; CDR2 reads SQIVND (reference sequence). Trimming stripped 7 bases from V and 0 bases from J, with 22 bases between. The CDR3 sequence is 19 residues long.

The chain is built from TRBV2 and TRBJ2-5; tentative D call: TRBD2 (6 bases). The V gene's germline CDR1 is SNHLY and CDR2 FYNNEI. The CDR3 is 14 residues long. V lost 6 bases and J lost 4, with 15 bases in between. The CDR3 sequence: CASSDTGLGETQYF. The CDR3 DNA sequence: TGTGCCAGCAGCGATACGGGACTCGGAGAGACCCAGTACTTC.

V gene TRBV5-1 combines with J gene TRBJ2-5, with 7 positions matching TRBD2. This CDR3 contains 15 residues. From germline, CDR1 is SGHRS and CDR2 YFSETQ. The V segment lost 1 base and the J segment 2 bases; nucleotides outside the gene matches: 5. The CDR3 loop reads CASSLWGGKQETQYF. The CDR3 nucleotides read TGCGCCAGCAGCTTGTGGGGGGGGAAACAAGAGACCCAGTACTTC.

This rearrangement joins TRBV11-2 to TRBJ2-7, with D maybe TRBD1 (5 bases). The CDR3 runs 11 residues. The germline V gene encodes CDR1 SGHAT and CDR2 FQNNGV. V gave up 5 bases and J gave up 12 bases, with 14 bases separating them. Here the CDR3 reads CASSQGSRRYF. The CDR3 nucleotides are TGTGCCAGCAGCCAGGGATCTAGACGGTACTTC.